One and the same sample provided the 9 T cell receptor beta chains below, sequenced in a study of cytomegalovirus exposure and HLA in healthy donors. PCR involved 60 Vbeta and 13 Jbeta primers. The table came from immunoSEQ multiplex PCR; TCRdb's copy has only in-frame clones and leaves some out. The sample lists 150,000 or so clones, about three quarters occurring once. Sequencing was carried out using PBMCs. These receptors came from a woman in her forties in good health and CMV-seronegative.

This chain joins TRBV2 and TRBJ2-1; 7 bases map to TRBD1. Germline V lookup: CDR1 SNHLY, CDR2 FYNNEI. The CDR3 sequence is 16 residues long. Losses at the gene ends were 1 base for V and 9 bases for J; bases not matched to a gene: 12. The CDR3 loop reads CASSEETGTDIFEQFF. As DNA, the CDR3 is TGTGCCAGCAGTGAAGAGACTGGGACAGATATATTTGAGCAGTTCTTC.

The rearrangement uses TRBV2 and TRBJ2-5, with TRBD2 matching over 8 bases. The V segment lost 8 bases and the J segment 5 bases; nucleotides outside the gene matches: 7. The CDR3 runs 13 residues. The germline CDR1 and CDR2 sequences are SNHLY and FYNNEI. The CDR3 DNA reads as TGTGCCAGCGGGGGACTAGTATTGGAGACCCAGTACTTC. Protein sequence: CASGGLVLETQYF.

Note on this clone: One end of the junction fails to match germline, which may point to a read error. The CDR3 spells CASSLGGRSGANALTF. CDR3 sequence (DNA): TGTGCCAGCAGCTTGGGGGGCCGTTCTGGGGCCAACGCCCTGACTTTC. The J gene is TRBJ2-6, the V gene TRBV5-4; possibly TRBD1 for D (5 bases). This CDR3 region has 16 residues. From germline, CDR1 is SGHNT and CDR2 YYREEE (reference sequence).

V is TRBV28 and J is TRBJ1-1; D gene ambiguous. The CDR3 has 14 residues. The germline gives CDR1 MDHEN, CDR2 SYDVKM. Trimming left V 2 bases short and J 0 bases short, with 7 bases between. The CDR3 coding sequence is TGTGCCAGCAGTTTAGGCCTTATGAACACTGAAGCTTTCTTT. It codes for CASSLGLMNTEAFF.

This chain joins TRBV28 and TRBJ1-2; no firm D call. The V and J ends lost 6 bases and 0 bases respectively, with 2 bases between them. The CDR3 is 11 amino acids. CDR1 is MDHEN and CDR2 is SYDVKM in the germline V gene. CDR3 residues: CASSTNYGYTF. In nucleotides, the CDR3 is TGTGCCAGCAGCACTAACTATGGCTACACCTTC.

This clone was counted once. This chain joins TRBV5-1 and TRBJ2-3; 10 bases are a match to TRBD2. The ends lost 4 bases at V and 3 bases at J; junction bases unmatched: 8. This CDR3 has 16 amino acids. CDR1 is SGHRS, CDR2 YFSETQ, per germline. Written as DNA, the CDR3 is TGCGCCAGCAGCGGTAGGGGACTAGCGCTGACAGATACGCAGTATTTT. This gives the protein CASSGRGLALTDTQYF. Filled out from reference TRBV5-1 and TRBJ2-3, the complete variable domain reads KAGVTQTPRYLIKTRGQQVTLSCSPISGHRSVSWYQQTPGQGLQFLFEYFSETQRNKGNFPGRFSGRQFSNSRSEMNVSTLELGDSALYLCASSGRGLALTDTQYFGPGTRLTVL.

The rearrangement links TRBV5-4 to TRBJ1-5; TRBD1 matches at 9 bases. This CDR3 comprises 16 residues. CDR1 is SGHNT, CDR2 YYREEE, per germline (reference sequence). V gave up 0 bases and J gave up 4 bases; unmatched junction bases: 5. CDR3 sequence: CASSLGGDRANQPQHF. The CDR3, as DNA: TGTGCCAGCAGCTTGGGAGGGGACAGGGCTAATCAGCCCCAGCATTTT.

This chain uses TRBV5-4 with TRBJ1-1; tentatively, D is TRBD1 (6 bases). The CDR3 has 15 amino acids. The germline V gene encodes CDR1 SGHNT and CDR2 YYREEE (reference sequence). V lost 3 bases, J lost 10 bases, and 22 bases lay in between. Written as DNA, the CDR3 is TGTGCCAGCAGCTCGAACTACCGGGACATAAGTAGAGCTTTCTTT. Its translation is CASSSNYRDISRAFF.

The chain carries TRBV5-4 and TRBJ2-2; 8 nucleotides agree with TRBD1. CDR3 length: 15 residues. Germline V gene data show CDR1 as SGHNT and CDR2 as YYREEE (reference sequence). V trimming: 4 bases; J trimming: 5 bases; junction bases outside the gene matches: 7. The CDR3, as DNA: TGTGCCAGCAGCGGGGACAGGAAGTGGACCGGGGAGCTGTTTTTT. It is translated as CASSGDRKWTGELFF.